This record concerns one T cell receptor beta chain sequence. The data are from a study of control samples from healthy donors and cancer patients. Some clones are missing from TCRdb's copy, which holds only in-frame ones; the method was immunoSEQ multiplex PCR. The sample yields over 150,000 clones, 75% to 95% seen once. The germline V and J ends were trimmed by 7 bases and 8 bases, with 10 bases remaining between them. CDR3 size: 11 residues. Germline lookup yields CDR1 LNHDA and CDR2 SQIVND (reference sequence). This TCR came from a woman between 40 and 50 years old in good health. The specimen was blood. V usage is TRBV19 and J usage is TRBJ2-3, with D unresolved. The CDR3 spells CASTGSGTQYF. The CDR3 DNA reads as TGTGCCAGTACTGGGTCGGGTACGCAGTATTTT. The whole variable domain, remainder taken from reference TRBV19 and TRBJ2-3, is DGGITQSPKYLFRKEGQNVTLSCEQNLNHDAMYWYRQDPGQGLRLIYYSQIVNDFQKGDIAEGYSVSREKKESFPLTVTSAQKNPTAFYLCASTGSGTQYFGPGTRLTVL.